The 18 T cell receptor beta chains in this list originate from one sample, sequenced in a study of blood T cell repertoires in COVID-19. Produced via immunoSEQ multiplex PCR; TCRdb's table is partial and in-frame only. The data show roughly 380,000 clones, 85% seen once. Sequenced sample: peripheral blood. These receptor sequences come from a woman under 30 with acute or convalescent COVID-19.

In this sample, this clone turned up once. The chain links TRBV27 to TRBJ1-6; 7 bases are shared with TRBD1. The CDR3 is 16 amino acids. Germline loops: CDR1 MNHEY, CDR2 SMNVEV (reference sequence). V was pared by 2 bases and J by 7 bases, with 8 bases of the junction left unmatched. In DNA, the CDR3 is TGTGCCAGCAGTTTACAAAGGGACAGTTGGAATTCACCCCTCCACTTT. This encodes CASSLQRDSWNSPLHF.

The V gene is TRBV4-2, the J gene TRBJ2-1, with 8 bases matching TRBD2. The CDR3 length is 16 residues. V trimming: 3 bases; J trimming: 10 bases; junction bases outside the gene matches: 14. Germline V gene lookup returns CDR1 LGHNA and CDR2 YNFKEQ. CDR3 protein: CASSQPEAGEGGEQFF. In nucleotides, the CDR3 is TGTGCCAGCAGCCAGCCCGAAGCGGGAGAAGGAGGCGAGCAGTTCTTC.

The rearrangement links TRBV5-5 to TRBJ2-5; perhaps TRBD1 as D (6 bases). CDR1 is SGHKS and CDR2 is YYEKEE in the germline V gene (reference sequence). V was shortened by 2 bases and J by 3 bases, with 11 bases between the two germline ends. This CDR3 spans 14 amino acids. The CDR3 loop is CASSFWSGEETQYF. As DNA, the CDR3 is TGTGCCAGCAGCTTTTGGTCAGGGGAAGAGACCCAGTACTTC.

This chain uses TRBV4-1 with TRBJ1-5; no definite D call. The V gene lost 1 base and the J gene lost 5 bases, with 9 bases spanning the gap. Germline-derived CDR1 and CDR2 are MGHRA and YSYEKL. The CDR3 loop spans 14 amino acids. In DNA, the CDR3 is TGCGCCAGCAGCCAAGGGGCACAGTATCAGCCCCAGCATTTT. Translation gives CASSQGAQYQPQHF.

The chain uses TRBV7-2 and TRBJ1-4, with D perhaps matching TRBD1 (6 bases). This CDR3 is 15 amino acids long. Germline loops: CDR1 SGHTA, CDR2 FQGNSA. V was pared by 5 bases and J by 6 bases, with 16 bases between. CDR3 protein: CASSPGTRAHEKLFF. The CDR3 coding sequence is TGTGCCAGCAGCCCCGGGACACGAGCACATGAAAAACTGTTTTTT.

In nucleotides, the CDR3 is TGTGCCAGCAGTGAACCCAGGGGGTTCTACACCTTC. Its protein product is CASSEPRGFYTF. The gene calls are TRBV25-1 and TRBJ1-2; 7 bases fit TRBD1. The J segment lost 10 bases and the V segment lost 2 bases, leaving 4 bases of the junction unmatched. CDR1 is MGHDK and CDR2 is SYGVNS in the germline V gene. CDR3 length: 12 amino acids.

The rearrangement uses TRBV5-6 and TRBJ1-2; D is uncertain. CDR3 size: 14 residues. The germline V and J ends were trimmed by 4 bases and 3 bases, with 13 bases remaining between them. Germline loops: CDR1 SGHDT, CDR2 YYEEEE. The CDR3: CASSPGSRDYGYTF. DNA for the CDR3: TGTGCCAGCAGCCCCGGGTCGAGGGACTATGGCTACACCTTC.

The chain uses TRBV9 and TRBJ1-1; no clear D gene. The CDR3 totals 15 residues. CDR1 SGDLS and CDR2 YYNGEE come from the germline V gene. V was trimmed by 1 base and J by 1 base, leaving 11 bases between them. This CDR3 reads CASSVRGNRNTEAFF. The DNA for the CDR3 is TGTGCCAGCAGCGTACGCGGGAATCGGAACACTGAAGCTTTCTTT.

This clone was found once. V and J are TRBV3-1 (or the pseudogene TRBV3-2) and TRBJ2-1; maybe TRBD2 (5 bases). The V end lost 0 bases, the J end lost 12 bases, and 9 bases lay between the germline ends. This CDR3 has 12 residues. CDR1 is LGHDT and CDR2 is YNNKEL in the germline V gene (reference sequence). The CDR3 loop reads CASSQEGGGQFF. The CDR3 coding sequence is TGTGCCAGCAGCCAAGAAGGAGGTGGGCAGTTCTTC.

There are a few counts of this clone. The chain recombines TRBV4-1 with TRBJ2-7; D may be TRBD2 (5 bases). This CDR3 contains 13 residues. CDR1 is MGHRA and CDR2 is YSYEKL in the germline V gene. Trimming stripped 1 base from V and 3 bases from J, with 7 bases between. Here the CDR3 reads CASSQGTSYEQYF. CDR3 bases: TGCGCCAGCAGCCAAGGCACTAGCTACGAGCAGTACTTC.

The chain combines TRBV5-1 with TRBJ1-6; D gene unclear. The CDR3 loop spans 13 amino acids. Germline V lookup: CDR1 SGHRS, CDR2 YFSETQ. V was pared by 1 base and J by 10 bases, with 9 bases between. The CDR3 loop reads CASSLIEESPLHF. CDR3 nucleotides: TGCGCCAGCAGCTTGATAGAGGAGTCACCCCTCCACTTT.

CDR3 protein: CASSQGPGEQFF. The CDR3, as DNA: TGTGCCAGCAGCCAAGGCCCCGGTGAGCAGTTCTTC. The J gene is TRBJ2-1, the V gene TRBV3-1 (or the pseudogene TRBV3-2); D unclear. V was clipped by 1 base and J by 9 bases, with 7 bases between them. The CDR3 totals 12 residues. Germline-derived CDR1 and CDR2 are LGHDT and YNNKEL (reference sequence).

This clone has only one observation. The CDR3, as DNA: TGTGCCAGCAGCTTGGCCGGTATTTGGGACAGCCAAGAGACCCAGTACTTC. It yields the protein CASSLAGIWDSQETQYF. This chain joins TRBV5-6 and TRBJ2-5; 7 bases fit TRBD1. CDR3 length: 17 amino acids. The ends lost 0 bases at V and 1 base at J; junction bases unmatched: 9. The germline CDR1 and CDR2 sequences are SGHDT and YYEEEE.

This chain uses TRBV15 with TRBJ2-5, with D possibly being TRBD2 (5 bases). The V and J ends lost 1 base and 5 bases respectively, with 8 bases between them. CDR1 and CDR2 from the germline V gene are LNHNV and YYDKDF (reference sequence). The CDR3 is made up of 13 amino acids. The CDR3 DNA is TGTGCCACCAGCAGAGCCACTAGGGAGACCCAGTACTTC. As protein: CATSRATRETQYF. Full variable domain (rest looked up from reference TRBV15 and TRBJ2-5): DAMVIQNPRYQVTQFGKPVTLSCSQTLNHNVMYWYQQKSSQAPKLLFHYYDKDFNNEADTPDNFQSRRPNTSFCFLDIRSPGLGDTAMYLCATSRATRETQYFGPGTRLLVL.

The CDR3 region is CATSDLTSGSREQFF. The DNA of the CDR3 is TGTGCCACCAGTGATTTGACTAGCGGGAGTCGGGAGCAGTTCTTC. The chain employs TRBV24-1 and TRBJ2-1, with 11 bases aligning to TRBD2. V shed 0 bases, J shed 10 bases, and the junction held 4 bases outside the gene matches. CDR3 length: 15 amino acids. Germline CDR1 and CDR2: KGHDR and SFDVKD.

The chain carries TRBV5-6 and TRBJ2-7; D is uncertain. The V gene's germline CDR1 is SGHDT and CDR2 YYEEEE. V dropped 1 base and J dropped 0 bases, with 23 bases sitting between them. The CDR3 covers 19 residues. CDR3 sequence: CASSLILSANSFPSYEQYF. The CDR3 DNA sequence: TGTGCCAGCAGCTTGATTTTGTCGGCGAACAGTTTTCCCTCCTACGAGCAGTACTTC.

The J gene is TRBJ2-2, the V gene TRBV2; no definite D call. CDR1 is SNHLY, CDR2 FYNNEI, per germline. V lost 4 bases and J 2 bases, leaving 5 bases between the germline ends. This CDR3 region has 13 residues. In DNA form, the CDR3 reads TGTGCCAGCAGTGGAGATAACACCGGGGAGCTGTTTTTT. It encodes CASSGDNTGELFF.

CDR3 coding DNA: TGTGCCAGCAGCTTAACACTATGGACGGGGGATGAGCAGTTCTTC. Amino acids: CASSLTLWTGDEQFF. The chain couples TRBV5-4 to TRBJ2-1, with a possible D match to TRBD2 (6 bases). CDR1 and CDR2 (germline): SGHNT, YYREEE (reference sequence). Trimming took 2 bases from V and 8 from J, leaving 17 bases between them. CDR3 length: 15 amino acids.